The present T cell receptor beta chain was sequenced within a study of vaccination and CD4 T cells after COVID-19. Study context: Participants got two doses of BNT162b2 or mRNA-1273 vaccine.

Sequencing of cultured CD4+ T cell DNA used the Oncomine TCR Beta short-read assay. Genomic DNA extraction was carried out from cultured CD4+ T cells. TCRdb reanalysed the PCR reads using MiXCR and keeps one entry per CDR3 protein. The top ten hold over 12% of the sample, which has about 15,000 distinct CDR3 sequences, roughly 50% seen once. Comment on this clonotype: Its cognate antigen is unknown.

Germline CDR1 reads MDHEN; CDR2 reads SYDVKM. The CDR3 has 13 amino acids. V lost 6 bases to trimming and J lost 9 bases, with 12 bases between them. Sample treatment: 10-day PBMC culture with coronavirus spike peptide pools or control peptides (ViraFEST assay). Study-wide points: Counts of SARS-CoV-2-reactive clonotypes had a median that went from roughly 21 to 40, a nonsignificant change.

This sequence originates from a human donor who had recovered from COVID-19. The chain recombines TRBV28 with TRBJ1-6; D gene unclear. The material sequenced was CD4+ T cells from blood, cultured in vitro. The CDR3 loop reads CASRADGVSPLHF. CDR3 coding DNA: TGTGCCAGCAGAGCCGACGGGGTTTCACCCCTCCACTTT.